This T cell receptor (beta chain) originates from a study of response to subunit inactivated influenza vaccine. Each CDR3 protein is one row after TCRdb ran MiXCR on the RT-PCR reads. The sample contains roughly 760,000 distinct CDR3 sequences, less than 25% of which appear only once. As concerns this clonotype: The antigen remains undetermined.

The CDR3 is 12 residues long. V was shortened by 7 bases and J by 2 bases, with 8 bases between the two germline ends. Germline values: CDR1 MNHNS, CDR2 SASEGT. Findings and limits, study-wide: Authors suggested seasonal influenza vaccinations each recruit few new T cells.

The sample in question was PBMCs from blood, obtained more than 4 days after vaccination. The receptor was derived from a man over 45 who received an inactivated influenza vaccine. This chain uses TRBV6-1 with TRBJ2-5, with a weak D call TRBD2 (6 bases). CDR3 loop: CASIGSQETQYF. CDR3 DNA: TGTGCCAGCATCGGGAGTCAAGAGACCCAGTACTTC.